A selection of T cell receptor beta chains follows, all from one sample in a study of blood T cell repertoires in COVID-19. The data were produced by immunoSEQ multiplex PCR, yet TCRdb's version contains in-frame clones alone and is incomplete. This sample yields under 200,000 clones, of which 80% to 90% are seen a single time; about 8.2% belongs to the top ten. The sample comprised peripheral blood. These receptors all stem from a man in his 60s with acute or convalescent COVID-19. Both conserved end residues are part of each CDR3. The D gene is left open where the match is weak. Some rows have no size entry. The others give once, few or many, or a class for an expanded clone.

cdr3_aa	cdr3_nt	clone_size	d_call	v_call	j_call
CSVEETHRRGTGELFF	TGCAGCGTTGAAGAAACCCACAGGCGTGGCACCGGGGAGCTGTTTTTT	-	-	TRBV29-1	TRBJ2-2
CASSLQGQHYNEQFF	TGTGCCAGCAGCTTACAGGGACAACACTACAATGAGCAGTTCTTC	-	-	TRBV7-6	TRBJ2-1
CSGGETNIQYF	TGCAGTGGGGGGGAAACCAACATTCAGTACTTC	-	TRBD2	TRBV29-1	TRBJ2-4
CASSYNPGQGGRNTEAFF	TGTGCCAGCAGTTACAACCCCGGACAGGGAGGTCGGAACACTGAAGCTTTCTTT	-	TRBD1	TRBV3-1/TRBV3-2	TRBJ1-1
CATGQGALGANVLTF	TGTGCGACGGGACAGGGGGCGCTTGGGGCCAACGTCCTGACTTTC	-	TRBD1	TRBV28	TRBJ2-6
CATSDPSGQETQYF	TGTGCCACCAGTGATCCTAGCGGACAAGAGACCCAGTACTTC	-	TRBD2	TRBV24-1	TRBJ2-5
CASTLTGNTEAFF	TGTGCCAGCACCCTGACAGGGAACACTGAAGCTTTCTTT	-	-	TRBV12-3/TRBV12-4	TRBJ1-1
CASSSGTRGYNEQFF	TGTGCCAGCAGTTCGGGGACTAGGGGTTACAATGAGCAGTTCTTC	-	TRBD2	TRBV5-6	TRBJ2-1
CASSWGGSAPSTDTQYF	TGTGCCAGCAGCTGGGGGGGTAGCGCCCCTAGCACAGATACGCAGTATTTT	-	TRBD2	TRBV5-4	TRBJ2-3
CASSQRGNYEQYF	TGTGCCAGCAGCCAGCGGGGAAACTACGAGCAGTACTTC	-	-	TRBV3-1/TRBV3-2	TRBJ2-7
CASSPRTASASEQFF	TGTGCCAGCTCACCGAGGACAGCCAGCGCCAGTGAGCAGTTCTTC	-	-	TRBV18	TRBJ2-1
CAISESGGRLAGYNEQFF	TGTGCCATCAGTGAGTCGGGGGGTAGGCTAGCGGGCTACAATGAGCAGTTCTTC	-	TRBD2	TRBV10-3	TRBJ2-1
CASSRWTSAEETQYF	TGTGCCAGCAGCCGCTGGACTAGCGCAGAAGAGACCCAGTACTTC	-	TRBD2	TRBV4-2	TRBJ2-5
CSVADSGRGGTDTQYF	TGCAGCGTTGCCGATAGCGGGAGGGGAGGCACAGATACGCAGTATTTT	-	TRBD2	TRBV29-1	TRBJ2-3
CASSLLGRGFTEAFF	TGTGCCAGCAGTTTATTGGGCAGGGGTTTCACTGAAGCTTTCTTT	-	-	TRBV28	TRBJ1-1
CASSSGQTNYYGYTF	TGTGCCAGCAGCTCGGGACAGACAAATTACTATGGCTACACCTTC	medium-sized	TRBD1	TRBV5-4	TRBJ1-2
CASSLGRVEAFF	TGCGCCAGCAGCTTGGGGAGAGTCGAAGCTTTCTTT	-	-	TRBV5-1	TRBJ1-1
CASSVTPSSGHTGELFF	TGTGCCAGCAGCGTTACACCCTCTAGCGGCCACACCGGGGAGCTGTTTTTT	-	TRBD2	TRBV9	TRBJ2-2
CASSDRLADTQYF	TGTGCCAGCAGTGATAGACTAGCAGATACGCAGTATTTT	once	-	TRBV6-1	TRBJ2-3
CASSTGGRTYEQYF	TGTGCCAGCAGCACGGGGGGGAGGACCTACGAGCAGTACTTC	-	TRBD2	TRBV28	TRBJ2-7
CASGDWTSGYNEQFF	TGTGCCAGCGGGGACTGGACTAGCGGCTACAATGAGCAGTTCTTC	-	TRBD2	TRBV27	TRBJ2-1
CASSLPGGNTEAFF	TGTGCCAGCAGCCTCCCAGGGGGGAACACTGAAGCTTTCTTT	few	TRBD1	TRBV7-8	TRBJ1-1
CASSPFSGGYNEQFF	TGTGCCAGCAGTCCCTTTAGCGGGGGTTACAATGAGCAGTTCTTC	-	TRBD2	TRBV28	TRBJ2-1
CASSDPIRGGGSNQPQHF	TGTGCCAGCAGTGACCCGATAAGGGGGGGTGGTAGCAATCAGCCCCAGCATTTT	once	-	TRBV6-1	TRBJ1-5
CASSQPRGPTEAFF	TGTGCCAGCAGTCAGCCCAGGGGGCCAACTGAAGCTTTCTTT	few	TRBD1	TRBV28	TRBJ1-1
CSVSGPGELFF	TGCAGCGTTTCAGGTCCCGGGGAGCTGTTTTTT	-	-	TRBV29-1	TRBJ2-2
CASSSGTGSYGYTF	TGCGCCAGCAGCTCGGGGACAGGGAGCTATGGCTACACCTTC	-	TRBD1	TRBV5-1	TRBJ1-2
CASTLGQGGLGKTQYF	TGTGCCAGCACCTTGGGACAGGGAGGTTTAGGCAAGACCCAGTACTTC	-	TRBD1	TRBV5-4	TRBJ2-5
CASSVGQGASDTQYF	TGTGCCAGCAGCGTAGGACAGGGGGCCTCAGATACGCAGTATTTT	-	TRBD1	TRBV9	TRBJ2-3
CASSIGLTGNQPQHF	TGTGCCAGTAGTATAGGATTAACAGGGAATCAGCCCCAGCATTTT	-	-	TRBV19	TRBJ1-5
CASSQVRGTALLNAFF	TGTGCCAGCAGCCAAGTAAGGGGGACAGCCTTACTGAATGCTTTCTTT	-	TRBD1	TRBV14	TRBJ1-1
CASRQGNTDTQYF	TGTGCCAGCAGACAGGGAAACACAGATACGCAGTATTTT	-	-	TRBV7-3	TRBJ2-3
CASSSRGGTEAFF	TGCGCCAGCAGCTCACGGGGGGGTACTGAAGCTTTCTTT	once	-	TRBV5-1	TRBJ1-1
CASSSVESYEQYF	TGTGCCAGCAGTTCCGTCGAGAGCTACGAGCAGTACTTC	few	-	TRBV6-2/TRBV6-3	TRBJ2-7
CASSQDSRFSGANVLTF	TGTGCCAGCAGCCAGGACTCGCGCTTTTCTGGGGCCAACGTCCTGACTTTC	once	-	TRBV14	TRBJ2-6
CAGRDAGTDTQYF	TGTGCCGGGAGAGACGCTGGCACAGATACGCAGTATTTT	-	-	TRBV28	TRBJ2-3
CASSFGTSGRDTQYF	TGCGCCAGCAGCTTTGGGACTAGCGGGAGAGATACGCAGTATTTT	-	TRBD2	TRBV5-1	TRBJ2-3
CASSLGLAGGDIQYF	TGTGCCAGCAGCTTAGGGCTAGCGGGAGGGGACATTCAGTACTTC	-	TRBD2	TRBV7-8	TRBJ2-4
CASSLGTRTGNNSPLHF	TGTGCCAGCAGTTTGGGGACCAGGACAGGCAATAATTCACCCCTCCACTTT	-	TRBD1	TRBV27	TRBJ1-6
CASTPLQQGYSPLHF	TGTGCCAGCACCCCCCTACAACAGGGGTATTCACCCCTCCACTTT	once	TRBD1	TRBV28	TRBJ1-6
CASSIISGGELFF	TGTGCCAGCAGCATCATTAGCGGCGGGGAGCTGTTTTTT	-	-	TRBV9	TRBJ2-2
CASISSSYNEQFF	TGTGCCAGCATATCGAGCTCCTACAATGAGCAGTTCTTC	once	-	TRBV28	TRBJ2-1
CASSVLSTGNYGYTF	TGTGCCAGCAGCGTACTTAGTACAGGGAACTATGGCTACACCTTC	-	-	TRBV9	TRBJ1-2
CASSYSSGGTVQYF	TGTGCCAGCAGTTACTCGAGTGGAGGGACTGTGCAGTACTTC	-	-	TRBV6-5	TRBJ2-7
CASSLGGSVPNEQFF	TGCGCCAGCAGCTTAGGCGGGTCTGTCCCCAATGAGCAGTTCTTC	-	-	TRBV5-1	TRBJ2-1
CASSLTGLATQYF	TGTGCCAGCAGCCTAACAGGTCTTGCTACCCAGTACTTC	-	-	TRBV12-3/TRBV12-4	TRBJ2-5
CASSPSRQGLSGANVLTF	TGTGCCAGCTCACCTTCAAGACAGGGCTTGTCTGGGGCCAACGTCCTGACTTTC	-	TRBD1	TRBV18	TRBJ2-6
CASSYREHSNQPQHF	TGTGCCAGCAGCTACAGGGAGCATAGCAATCAGCCCCAGCATTTT	-	-	TRBV28	TRBJ1-5